One TCR beta chain is described in this entry. The antigen is unknown. A second about 6 to 11 cycle PCR used barcoded and J-beta primers. A template-switch adaptor that had 12 random nucleotides put a tag on each cDNA molecule. Via MiXCR, TCRdb re-called the 5' RACE reads, giving one row per CDR3 protein. This table holds approximately 730,000 distinct CDR3 sequences, 40% to 45% found once. Caucasian individuals from Russia who were healthy and aged roughly 6 to 95 acted as donors. This specimen belongs to a study of blood T cells in healthy people across ages. General observations from the study: Older individuals had lower TCR beta diversity per million T cells (the decline was roughly linear). Relative to aged donors, long-lived donors carried more naive CD4+ cells and displayed higher diversity.

Trimming took off 7 bases at V and 4 bases at J, with 10 bases between the two ends. The CDR3 length is 12 residues. In germline, CDR1 is SGHVS, CDR2 FQNEAQ. What was sequenced was blood. The gene calls are TRBV7-8 and TRBJ1-1, with D possibly TRBD1 on 5 matching bases. The TCR sequence derives from a woman aged 60-75 years in good health. CDR3 nucleotide sequence: TGTGCCAGCAAGGGACGTGGCACTGAAGCTTTCTTT. Translation gives CASKGRGTEAFF.